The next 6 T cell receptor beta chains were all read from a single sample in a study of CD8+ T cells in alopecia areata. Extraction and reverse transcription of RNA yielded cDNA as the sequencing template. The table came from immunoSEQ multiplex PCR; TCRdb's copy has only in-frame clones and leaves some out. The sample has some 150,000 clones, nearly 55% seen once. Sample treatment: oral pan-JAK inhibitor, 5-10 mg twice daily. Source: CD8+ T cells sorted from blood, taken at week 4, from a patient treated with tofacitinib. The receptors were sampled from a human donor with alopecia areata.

CDR3: CASSLVGSAYEQYF. The CDR3 coding sequence is TGTGCCAGCAGCTTAGTGGGTTCCGCCTACGAGCAGTACTTC. The chain carries TRBV11-2 and TRBJ2-7; no clear D. This CDR3 has 14 amino acids. Trimming took off 1 base at V and 2 bases at J, with 9 bases between the two ends. Germline V gene data show CDR1 as SGHAT and CDR2 as FQNNGV. Based on the CDR3 plus reference TRBV11-2 and TRBJ2-7, the full variable domain is EAGVAQSPRYKIIEKRQSVAFWCNPISGHATLYWYQQILGQGPKLLIQFQNNGVVDDSQLPKDRFSAERLKGVDSTLKIQPAKLEDSAVYLCASSLVGSAYEQYFGPGTRLTVT.

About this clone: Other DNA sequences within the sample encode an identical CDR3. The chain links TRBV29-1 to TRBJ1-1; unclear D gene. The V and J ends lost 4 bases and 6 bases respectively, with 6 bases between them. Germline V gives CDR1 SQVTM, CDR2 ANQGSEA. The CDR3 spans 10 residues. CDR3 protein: CSVVGSEAFF. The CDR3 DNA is TGCAGCGTTGTAGGCTCTGAAGCTTTCTTT.

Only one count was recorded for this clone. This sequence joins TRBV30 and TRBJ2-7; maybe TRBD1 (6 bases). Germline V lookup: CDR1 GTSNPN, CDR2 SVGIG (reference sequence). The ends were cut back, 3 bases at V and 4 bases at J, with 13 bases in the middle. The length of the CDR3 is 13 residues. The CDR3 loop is CAWREGGNYEQYF. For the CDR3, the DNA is TGTGCCTGGAGGGAAGGGGGAAATTACGAGCAGTACTTC.

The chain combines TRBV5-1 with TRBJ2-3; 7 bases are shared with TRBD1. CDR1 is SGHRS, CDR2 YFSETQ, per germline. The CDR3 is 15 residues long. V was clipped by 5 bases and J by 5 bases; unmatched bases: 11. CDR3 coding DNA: TGCGCCAGCAGTCGGAGACAGGGTGTGTTAGATACGCAGTATTTT. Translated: CASSRRQGVLDTQYF.

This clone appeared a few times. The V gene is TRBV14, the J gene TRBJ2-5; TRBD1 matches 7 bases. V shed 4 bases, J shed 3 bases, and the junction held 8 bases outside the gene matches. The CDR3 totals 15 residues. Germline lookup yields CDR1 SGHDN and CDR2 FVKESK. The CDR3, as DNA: TGTGCCAGCAGCCCTCGGGACAGCACGGAAGAGACCCAGTACTTC. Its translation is CASSPRDSTEETQYF.

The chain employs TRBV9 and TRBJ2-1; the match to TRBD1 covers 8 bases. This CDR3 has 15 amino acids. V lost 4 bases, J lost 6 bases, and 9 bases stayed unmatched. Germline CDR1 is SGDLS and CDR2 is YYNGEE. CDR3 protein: CASSIRTGISNEQFF. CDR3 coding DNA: TGTGCCAGCAGCATTCGGACAGGGATCTCCAATGAGCAGTTCTTC.